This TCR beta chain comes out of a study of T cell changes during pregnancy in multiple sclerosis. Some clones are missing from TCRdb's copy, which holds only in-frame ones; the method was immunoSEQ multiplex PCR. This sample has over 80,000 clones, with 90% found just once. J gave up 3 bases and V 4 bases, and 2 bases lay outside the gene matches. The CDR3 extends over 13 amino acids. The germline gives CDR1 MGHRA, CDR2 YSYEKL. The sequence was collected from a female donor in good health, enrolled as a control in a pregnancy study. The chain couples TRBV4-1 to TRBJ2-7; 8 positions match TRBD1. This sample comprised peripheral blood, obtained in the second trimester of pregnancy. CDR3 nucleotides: TGCGCCAGCAGCCTCACAGGGGGCTACGAGCAGTACTTC. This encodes CASSLTGGYEQYF.